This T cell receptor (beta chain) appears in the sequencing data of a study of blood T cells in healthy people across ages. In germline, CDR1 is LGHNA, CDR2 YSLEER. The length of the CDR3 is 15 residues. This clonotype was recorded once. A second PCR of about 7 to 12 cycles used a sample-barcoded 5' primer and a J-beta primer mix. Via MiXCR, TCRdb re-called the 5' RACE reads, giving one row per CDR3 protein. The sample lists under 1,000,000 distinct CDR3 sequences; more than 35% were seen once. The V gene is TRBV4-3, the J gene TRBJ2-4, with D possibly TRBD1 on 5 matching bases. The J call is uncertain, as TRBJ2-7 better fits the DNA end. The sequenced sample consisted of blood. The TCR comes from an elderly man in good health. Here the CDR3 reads CASSQGTTSPYEQYF. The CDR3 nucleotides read TGCGCCAGCAGCCAAGGGACAACTTCACCCTACGAGCAGTACTTC.